Listed below are T cell receptor beta chains from one sample, sequenced in a study of T-cell reconstitution after alpha-beta-depleted transplantation in children. MiXCR, applied by TCRdb to the PCR reads, yields one record per CDR3 protein. The sample lists 4,300 or so distinct CDR3 sequences; 12% were seen once. This sample comprised PBMCs, mostly from graft donor cells, obtained 60 days after TCRalphabeta/CD19-depleted stem cell transplant. These receptors were collected from a male patient between 2 and 10 years old who had a stem cell transplant for acute lymphoblastic leukemia, so the T cells may come from the graft donor. Each CDR3 is given with its conserved first and last residue. A D gene is named only where the DNA matches it firmly. Part of the rows lack a size; the others show once, few, many or a class for expanded clones.

V	J	D	size	CDR3	DNA
TRBV7-9	TRBJ2-5	TRBD2	many	CASTWRGETQYF	TGTGCCAGCACCTGGCGGGGGGAGACCCAGTACTTC
TRBV29-1	TRBJ2-7	NA	many	CSASPGRSYEQYF	TGCAGCGCCTCGCCGGGACGCAGCTACGAGCAGTACTTC
TRBV14	TRBJ2-2	NA	many	CASSTRTTGELFF	TGTGCCAGCAGCACAAGGACCACCGGGGAGCTGTTTTTT
TRBV4-2	TRBJ2-6	NA	many	CASSQAGTVSLSGANVLTF	TGTGCCAGCAGCCAAGCAGGGACGGTCTCTCTCTCTGGGGCCAACGTCCTGACTTTC
TRBV7-8	TRBJ1-1	NA	many	CASSVRGDSLNTEAFF	TGTGCCAGCAGCGTTCGGGGTGATTCCTTGAACACTGAAGCTTTCTTT
TRBV4-1	TRBJ2-1	NA	many	CASSQVDMGLAVYNEQFF	TGCGCCAGCAGCCAAGTCGATATGGGATTAGCGGTGTACAATGAGCAGTTCTTC
TRBV7-8	TRBJ1-5	TRBD1	many	CASSPQGNGNQPQHF	TGTGCCAGCAGCCCACAGGGGAACGGCAATCAGCCCCAGCATTTT
TRBV3-1	TRBJ2-1	TRBD2	few	CACCPGVLAGASYNEQFF	TGTGCCTGCTGCCCCGGGGTACTAGCGGGGGCCTCCTACAATGAGCAGTTCTTC
TRBV12-3/TRBV12-4	TRBJ2-7	NA	many	CASRGPGPDTYEQYF	TGTGCCAGCAGGGGACCGGGACCCGACACCTACGAGCAGTACTTC
TRBV18	TRBJ2-5	NA	many	CASSPRHRGETQYF	TGTGCCAGCTCACCACGACACAGAGGGGAGACCCAGTACTTC
TRBV29-1	TRBJ2-4	TRBD1	medium-sized	CSVEDRGPKNIQYF	TGCAGCGTTGAGGACAGGGGGCCCAAAAACATTCAGTACTTC
TRBV18	TRBJ1-6	NA	medium-sized	CASSRKSSYNSPLHF	TGTGCCAGCTCCCGAAAGAGCTCCTATAATTCACCCCTCCACTTT
TRBV12-3/TRBV12-4	TRBJ2-3	TRBD2	many	CASTATSGGYTQYF	TGTGCCAGCACCGCGACTAGCGGGGGTTATACGCAGTATTTT
TRBV20-1	TRBJ1-1	NA	many	CSANRVANTEAFF	TGCAGTGCTAACAGGGTAGCGAACACTGAAGCTTTCTTT
TRBV7-9	TRBJ2-2	TRBD1	hyperexpanded	CAGDRGMITGELFF	TGTGCCGGCGACAGGGGGATGATCACCGGGGAGCTGTTTTTT
TRBV9	TRBJ2-1	TRBD2	NA	CASSVSGGGNEQFF	TGTGCCAGCAGCGTATCGGGAGGGGGCAATGAGCAGTTCTTC
TRBV20-1	TRBJ1-6	NA	many	CSAWGPFNSPLHF	TGCAGTGCTTGGGGGCCCTTTAATTCACCCCTCCACTTT
TRBV2	TRBJ2-1	TRBD2	many	CASSYTSGGPYGEQFF	TGTGCCAGCAGCTACACTAGCGGGGGGCCCTACGGTGAGCAGTTCTTC
TRBV12-3/TRBV12-4	TRBJ2-6	NA	NA	CASSLTGGPPGANVLTF	TGTGCCAGCAGCCTTACGGGGGGCCCACCTGGGGCCAACGTCCTGACTTTC
TRBV5-5	TRBJ1-2	NA	NA	CAMGLGGPGSGLNYGYTF	TGTGCCATGGGCTTGGGGGGACCAGGGTCGGGTCTCAACTATGGCTACACCTTC
TRBV20-1	TRBJ1-2	TRBD1	many	CSASLSGTGHSANYGYTF	TGCAGTGCCAGCCTGTCGGGGACAGGCCACTCAGCTAACTATGGCTACACCTTC
TRBV25-1	TRBJ2-2	TRBD2	many	CASSEMGSSGGGTGELFF	TGTGCCAGCAGTGAGATGGGAAGTAGCGGGGGGGGCACCGGGGAGCTGTTTTTT
TRBV11-2	TRBJ1-6	NA	medium-sized	CASSLRGKGSYNSPLHF	TGTGCCAGCAGCTTACGGGGTAAAGGCTCCTATAATTCACCCCTCCACTTT
TRBV25-1	TRBJ1-5	NA	once	CASSLGSLPQHF	TGTGCCAGCAGCCTGGGGAGCCTGCCCCAGCATTTT
TRBV6-4	TRBJ2-2	TRBD2	many	CASKIGAGEGNTGELFF	TGTGCCAGCAAAATAGGAGCGGGAGAAGGGAACACCGGGGAGCTGTTTTTT
TRBV28	TRBJ1-1	NA	many	CASSFPGSGGRSMNTEAFF	TGTGCCAGCAGTTTCCCAGGCTCCGGGGGTAGGAGTATGAACACTGAAGCTTTCTTT
TRBV7-9	TRBJ1-1	NA	many	CASSQAGLNTEAFF	TGTGCCAGCAGCCAGGCCGGGTTGAACACTGAAGCTTTCTTT
TRBV5-8	TRBJ2-7	NA	medium-sized	CASSLVVYEQYF	TGTGCCAGCAGCTTGGTCGTTTACGAGCAGTACTTC
TRBV19	TRBJ1-1	NA	many	CAVRSSGRTAEAFF	TGTGCCGTCCGTTCTTCCGGGAGGACAGCTGAAGCTTTCTTT
TRBV6-5	TRBJ2-7	NA	many	CASRPGSSYEQYF	TGTGCCAGCAGGCCGGGATCTTCCTACGAGCAGTACTTC
TRBV5-1	TRBJ2-7	NA	medium-sized	CASSLVGNEQYF	TGCGCCAGCAGCTTGGTCGGCAACGAGCAGTACTTC
TRBV12-3/TRBV12-4	TRBJ2-1	TRBD2	many	CASSPGVLAGASYNEQFF	TGTGCCAGCAGCCCCGGGGTACTAGCGGGGGCCTCCTACAATGAGCAGTTCTTC
TRBV7-9	TRBJ1-5	NA	medium-sized	CASSFGQSNQPQHF	TGTGCCAGCAGCTTCGGACAGAGTAATCAGCCCCAGCATTTT
TRBV5-5	TRBJ2-3	TRBD1	many	CASSLPGGRTDTQYF	TGTGCCAGCAGCCTCCCAGGGGGCAGGACAGATACGCAGTATTTT
TRBV24-1	TRBJ1-1	NA	medium-sized	CATSGGMNTEAFF	TGTGCCACCAGTGGGGGGATGAACACTGAAGCTTTCTTT
TRBV21-1	TRBJ2-1	NA	medium-sized	CASSKALSPLAGGRPDEQFF	TGTGCCAGCAGCAAAGCGCTCTCACCCTTAGCGGGAGGCCGCCCGGATGAGCAGTTCTTC
TRBV5-6	TRBJ2-2	TRBD2	medium-sized	CATRSGPNTGELFF	TGTGCCACCCGTAGCGGGCCAAACACCGGGGAGCTGTTTTTT
TRBV7-2	TRBJ2-3	NA	medium-sized	CASSLDAISTDTQYF	TGTGCCAGCAGCTTAGACGCGATTAGCACAGATACGCAGTATTTT
TRBV6-1	TRBJ1-5	TRBD1	large	CASRGDRAQPQHF	TGTGCCAGCCGTGGGGACAGGGCTCAGCCCCAGCATTTT
TRBV28	TRBJ1-3	TRBD1	many	CASRHPTGWPGNTIYF	TGTGCCAGCAGACACCCGACAGGGTGGCCTGGAAACACCATATATTTT
TRBV7-7	TRBJ1-4	NA	NA	CASSPDDVSWEKLFF	TGTGCTAGCAGCCCAGATGACGTCAGTTGGGAAAAACTGTTTTTT
TRBV6-2/TRBV6-3	TRBJ2-3	NA	medium-sized	CASSLGPLDYTQYF	TGTGCCAGCAGTTTGGGTCCCCTAGATTATACGCAGTATTTT
TRBV5-5	TRBJ2-3	NA	NA	CASSPIADTQYF	TGTGCCAGCAGCCCTATCGCAGATACGCAGTATTTT
TRBV7-9	TRBJ2-1	NA	many	CASLSPLALGYNEQFF	TGTGCCAGCCTCTCCCCCCTCGCGTTGGGCTACAATGAGCAGTTCTTC
TRBV4-1	TRBJ2-3	TRBD2	many	CASSSHTSGVTDTQYF	TGCGCCAGCAGTTCACATACTAGCGGGGTCACAGATACGCAGTATTTT
TRBV7-3	TRBJ2-7	NA	medium-sized	CASSFGGTAYEQYF	TGTGCCAGCAGCTTTGGCGGGACGGCCTACGAGCAGTACTTC
TRBV6-2/TRBV6-3	TRBJ2-3	NA	many	CASRDLSVPTDTQYF	TGTGCCAGTAGGGACCTCTCCGTCCCCACAGATACGCAGTATTTT
TRBV20-1	TRBJ2-1	NA	NA	CSARVPLADYNEQFF	TGCAGTGCTAGAGTCCCCCTAGCCGACTACAATGAGCAGTTCTTC
TRBV7-9	TRBJ2-3	TRBD2	NA	CAMSPGLACGTDTQYF	TGTGCCATGAGCCCCGGACTAGCGTGCGGAACAGATACGCAGTATTTT
TRBV20-1	TRBJ2-1	TRBD2	many	CSARDFGTSGSNEQFF	TGCAGTGCTAGAGATTTCGGCACTAGCGGAAGCAATGAGCAGTTCTTC
TRBV4-2	TRBJ2-7	TRBD1	many	CASSPKDREQDEQYF	TGTGCCAGCAGCCCGAAGGACAGGGAACAGGACGAGCAGTACTTC